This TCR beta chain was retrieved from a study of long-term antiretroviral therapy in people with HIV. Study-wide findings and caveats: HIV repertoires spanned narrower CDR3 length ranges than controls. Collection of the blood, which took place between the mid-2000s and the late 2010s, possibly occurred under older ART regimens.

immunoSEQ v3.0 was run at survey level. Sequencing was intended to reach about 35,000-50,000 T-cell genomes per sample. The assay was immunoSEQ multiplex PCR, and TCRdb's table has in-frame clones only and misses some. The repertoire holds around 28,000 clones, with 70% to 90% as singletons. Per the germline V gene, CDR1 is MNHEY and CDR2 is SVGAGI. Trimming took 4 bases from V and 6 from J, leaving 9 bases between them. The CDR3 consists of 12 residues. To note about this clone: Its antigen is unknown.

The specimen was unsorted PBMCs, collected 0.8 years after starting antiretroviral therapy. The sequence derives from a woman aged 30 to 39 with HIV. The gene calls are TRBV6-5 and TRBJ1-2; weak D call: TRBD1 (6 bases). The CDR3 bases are TGTGCCAGCAGTTTACAGGGTGATGGCTACACCTTC. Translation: CASSLQGDGYTF.